This TCR beta chain was captured by sequencing in a study of PD-L1 blockade in urothelial cancer. Background on the study: Before enrollment, 0 to 3 chemotherapy regimens had been given to patients.

The data were produced by immunoSEQ multiplex PCR, yet TCRdb's version contains in-frame clones alone and is incomplete. The table includes 40,000 to 45,000 clones, roughly 91% detected once. Sampling of each patient yielded between 1 and 8 specimens, collected pretreatment and on-treatment. Trimming left V 5 bases short and J 6 bases short, with 11 bases between. This CDR3 has 12 amino acids. Germline CDR1 and CDR2: SGHAT and FQNNGV. The genes are TRBV11-2 and TRBJ2-7, with D perhaps matching TRBD2 (6 bases). Material: PBMCs, obtained around atezolizumab (anti-PD-L1) treatment. This clonotype originated in a woman aged 60 to 75 with urothelial cancer. The CDR3 reads CASSPVGGEQYF. CDR3 nucleotide sequence: TGTGCCAGCAGCCCGGTGGGGGGCGAGCAGTACTTC.